Each of the 21 T cell receptor beta chains below was sequenced from the same sample in a study of shared clonotypes between healthy human individuals. Measured with immunoSEQ multiplex PCR; TCRdb has only the in-frame clones, and not every one. The profile shows more than 2,000,000 clones, more than 80% of them singletons. The sample was naive CD4+ T cells sorted from blood. Noted subset: CD45RA+ positively selected. The source of these receptors is a young man in good health.

J is TRBJ2-5 and V is TRBV27, with D possibly being TRBD1 or TRBD2 (5 bases each). Germline V gives CDR1 MNHEY, CDR2 SMNVEV (reference sequence). The V end lost 2 bases, the J end lost 5 bases, and 12 bases lay between the germline ends. The CDR3 loop spans 14 amino acids. CDR3 nucleotide sequence: TGTGCCAGCAGTTTAGCCCGATGGGGGGAGACCCAGTACTTC. This translates into CASSLARWGETQYF.

The genes are TRBV7-2 and TRBJ2-1; D is undetermined. The CDR3 spans 12 residues. Trimming stripped 3 bases from V and 12 bases from J, with 12 bases between. Germline loops: CDR1 SGHTA, CDR2 FQGNSA. CDR3 residues: CASSFVNRGQFF. The CDR3 coding sequence is TGTGCCAGCAGCTTTGTGAATCGTGGGCAGTTCTTC.

The DNA for the CDR3 is TGTGCCAGCAGCCCCCTGACAGGGGGCTGGAGCAATCAGCCCCAGCATTTT. This sequence encodes CASSPLTGGWSNQPQHF. The chain links TRBV7-2 to TRBJ1-5; TRBD1 matches 10 bases. This CDR3 spans 17 amino acids. The V and J ends lost 5 bases and 1 base, in that order; junction bases with no gene match: 8. Germline CDR1 is SGHTA and CDR2 is FQGNSA.

CDR3 sequence (DNA): TGTGCCATCAGTTCCGGTACAAAGGGGACTAATGAAAAACTGTTTTTT. This encodes CAISSGTKGTNEKLFF. This chain joins TRBV10-3 and TRBJ1-4; weak D call: TRBD1 (5 bases). Germline lookup yields CDR1 ENHRY and CDR2 SYGVKD. V was clipped by 5 bases and J by 2 bases, with 15 bases between them. CDR3 length: 16 amino acids.

Notes on this clone: This specimen includes other DNA sequences encoding the same CDR3. CDR3 sequence (DNA): TGTGCCAGCAGTCGGGACAGCTCCTACAATGAGCAGTTCTTC. Amino acid sequence: CASSRDSSYNEQFF. The genes are TRBV6-1 and TRBJ2-1; 7 bases match TRBD1. V was pared by 5 bases and J by 0 bases, with 1 base of the junction left unmatched. CDR3 size: 14 residues. In germline, CDR1 is MNHNS, CDR2 SASEGT.

This chain connects TRBV6-1 to TRBJ1-1; D call uncertain. The CDR3 runs to 15 residues. Germline V gives CDR1 MNHNS, CDR2 SASEGT. Trimming cost V 0 bases and J 1 base, with 9 bases left between them. The CDR3 loop reads CASSEAFTWNTEAFF. As DNA, the CDR3 is TGTGCCAGCAGTGAAGCGTTTACCTGGAACACTGAAGCTTTCTTT.

This clone was recorded only once. Other nucleotide sequences in the sample specify the same CDR3. The chain carries TRBV18 and TRBJ1-6, with 7 bases lining up with TRBD1. The CDR3 is 15 residues long. Trimming at V came to 3 bases and at J to 5 bases, leaving 4 bases not matched to a gene. Germline V lookup: CDR1 KGHSH, CDR2 LQKENI. CDR3 residues: CASSPLGTDNSPLHF. The CDR3 DNA reads TGTGCCAGCTCACCGTTAGGGACAGATAATTCACCCCTCCACTTT.

The chain employs TRBV6-5 and TRBJ2-7, with a tentative D call TRBD1 (5 bases). Trimming took 3 bases from V and 2 from J, leaving 17 bases between them. Germline CDR1 is MNHEY and CDR2 is SVGAGI. This CDR3 has 16 amino acids. Written as DNA, the CDR3 is TGTGCCAGCAGTTATTCCGGGTCCCAGGGTCCCTACGAGCAGTACTTC. As protein: CASSYSGSQGPYEQYF.

As to this clone: Other DNA sequences of this sample code for an identical CDR3. V and J are TRBV5-4 and TRBJ1-1; no clear D. This CDR3 has 14 amino acids. Germline loops: CDR1 SGHNT, CDR2 YYREEE (reference sequence). The ends were cut back, 0 bases at V and 1 base at J, with 7 bases in the middle. The CDR3, as DNA: TGTGCCAGCAGCTTGGAAGGGAGGAACACTGAAGCTTTCTTT. Translating gives CASSLEGRNTEAFF.

The V and J genes are TRBV11-3 and TRBJ2-1; 8 bases agree with TRBD2. V lost 1 base, J lost 3 bases, and 8 bases stayed unmatched. CDR1 is SGHNT, CDR2 YENEEA, per germline. This CDR3 comprises 17 residues. CDR3 sequence (DNA): TGTGCCAGCAGCTTAGTCCCCGGGAGGGGCTTCTACAATGAGCAGTTCTTC. It encodes CASSLVPGRGFYNEQFF.

The chain employs TRBV5-1 and TRBJ1-2; 7 bases are a match to TRBD1. The length of the CDR3 is 14 residues. Trimming took 4 bases from V and 4 from J; bases not matched to a gene: 7. CDR1 and CDR2 (germline): SGHRS, YFSETQ. CDR3 amino acids: CASSEETGFYGYTF. The CDR3 region has the DNA TGCGCCAGCAGCGAAGAGACAGGGTTCTATGGCTACACCTTC.

V is TRBV25-1 and J is TRBJ2-7, with TRBD1 identical over 8 bases. The CDR3 covers 14 residues. CDR1 and CDR2 (germline): MGHDK, SYGVNS. After removal of 5 bases from V and 2 bases from J, the junction contained 5 bases not matched to a gene. The CDR3 here is CASSTSGGTYEQYF. DNA of the CDR3: TGTGCCAGCAGTACTTCAGGGGGCACCTACGAGCAGTACTTC.

In regard to this clone: The same CDR3 arises from other DNA sequences in this sample as well. The chain uses TRBV6-1 and TRBJ1-3, with a weak D call TRBD1 (6 bases). Per the germline V gene, CDR1 is MNHNS and CDR2 is SASEGT. Between the trimmed V and J ends, which lost 0 bases and 1 base, there was a span of 7 bases. This CDR3 spans 15 amino acids. The CDR3 bases are TGTGCCAGCAGTGAAGCTAGGGGGTCTGGAAACACCATATATTTT. Translated: CASSEARGSGNTIYF.

CDR3: CASSQGAYGYTF. CDR3 sequence (DNA): TGCGCCAGCAGCCAAGGGGCCTATGGCTACACCTTC. The chain joins TRBV4-1 to TRBJ1-2; the D is unclear. Germline V gene sequence: CDR1 MGHRA, CDR2 YSYEKL. This CDR3 spans 12 amino acids. V was trimmed by 1 base and J by 4 bases, leaving 4 bases between them.

This chain uses TRBV9 with TRBJ1-2; D possibly corresponds to TRBD1 (6 bases). From germline, CDR1 is SGDLS and CDR2 YYNGEE. V was pared by 4 bases and J by 8 bases, with 24 bases between. CDR3 size: 16 residues. CDR3 sequence reads: CASSLGGDSPLFGYTF. Here the CDR3 DNA reads TGTGCCAGCAGCCTAGGGGGTGACAGCCCTCTGTTCGGCTACACCTTC.

The J gene is TRBJ1-5, the V gene TRBV28; a possible D gene is TRBD1 (5 bases). Germline V lookup: CDR1 MDHEN, CDR2 SYDVKM. Trimming pared 3 bases from V and 2 bases from J, leaving 11 bases between. The CDR3 totals 15 residues. CDR3 protein: CASSFPRERNQPQHF. In nucleotides, the CDR3 is TGTGCCAGCAGTTTTCCCAGGGAGCGCAATCAGCCCCAGCATTTT.

The chain carries TRBV6-5 and TRBJ2-3, with 7 bases that match TRBD2. V lost 2 bases and J lost 2; bases outside the gene matches: 4. Germline CDR1 MNHEY, CDR2 SVGAGI. The CDR3 extends over 15 amino acids. The CDR3 region has the DNA TGTGCCAGCAGTTACGGCGGGAGCGCCACAGATACGCAGTATTTT. This gives the protein CASSYGGSATDTQYF.

The chain joins TRBV19 to TRBJ2-3; D remains unclear. V was trimmed by 7 bases and J by 7 bases, leaving 15 bases between them. The germline CDR1 and CDR2 sequences are LNHDA and SQIVND (reference sequence). The CDR3 loop spans 13 amino acids. CDR3: CASKWAGMNTQYF. CDR3 DNA: TGTGCCAGTAAATGGGCAGGTATGAATACGCAGTATTTT.

To note about this clone: The junction does not match germline at one end; this may be a read error. V gene TRBV10-3 combines with J gene TRBJ2-5; tentatively, D is TRBD2 (7 bases). The CDR3 loop spans 14 amino acids. Germline V lookup: CDR1 ENHRY, CDR2 SYGVKD. The CDR3 coding sequence is TGTGCCATCAGTGAGTCGCGGGGGCGGGAGACCCAGCACTTC. This gives the protein CAISESRGRETQHF.

This clone was seen only once. Other nucleotide sequences in the sample specify the same CDR3. The CDR3 region has the DNA TGTGCCAGCTCACCCCCAAGCCCAGGATCCTACAATGAGCAGTTCTTC. It translates to CASSPPSPGSYNEQFF. The gene calls are TRBV18 and TRBJ2-1; no clear D. CDR3 length: 16 residues. Trimming pared 3 bases from V and 1 base from J, leaving 13 bases between. The germline V gene has CDR1 KGHSH and CDR2 LQKENI.

As regards this clone: This sample includes further DNA sequences coding for the same CDR3. The V gene is TRBV7-3, the J gene TRBJ2-2, with D maybe TRBD1 (6 bases). Germline loops: CDR1 SGHTA, CDR2 FQGTGA. The CDR3 totals 15 residues. V was pared by 3 bases and J by 0 bases, with 8 bases between. CDR3 nucleotide sequence: TGTGCCAGCAGCTTGGGACAACCGAACACCGGGGAGCTGTTTTTT. As protein: CASSLGQPNTGELFF.